This TCR beta chain is from a study of shared T cell receptors in the human thymus. This clone has more than one count but fewer than ten. Trimming left V 5 bases short and J 7 bases short, with 15 bases between. Germline V lookup: CDR1 LNHDA, CDR2 SQIVND (reference sequence). The CDR3 is 14 amino acids. Assay: immunoSEQ multiplex PCR; the TCRdb copy retains only in-frame clones and omits some. This sample has some 660,000 clones, with around 87% found just once. The sample was also linked to a second study, of human thymus T cells. That work contributes: Thymic repertoires of unrelated individuals were reported in related research to overlap highly.

The sample was thymocytes. This chain connects TRBV19 to TRBJ1-5; D is unclear. The sequence came from a boy in the first two years of life with a congenital heart defect. In DNA, the CDR3 is TGTGCCAGTAGTCACAGACCCCAGTGGCAGCCCCAGCATTTT. As protein: CASSHRPQWQPQHF.